Detailed here is one T cell receptor (beta chain). This entry belongs to a study of blood T cell repertoires in COVID-19. The overall study: Samples representing acute and convalescent COVID-19 were sourced from the United States, Italy and Spain. PBMCs, B-cell-depleted T cells, or T cells provided the cDNA or gDNA that made up the material.

From germline, CDR1 is MGHRA and CDR2 YSYEKL. The CDR3 is made up of 15 amino acids. V dropped 4 bases and J dropped 0 bases, with 10 bases sitting between them. Per the original methods: Amplification of reference gene primers provided the estimated nucleated cell counts. The protocol was immunoSEQ multiplex PCR, while the TCRdb copy is restricted to in-frame clones and leaves out a portion. That table supplies the V and J calls and clone size; D and trimming were determined from the DNA. The sample lists more than 95,000 clones; 81% were seen once. V and J are TRBV4-1 and TRBJ2-1, with D possibly matching TRBD1 (6 bases). Material for sequencing was peripheral blood. This sequence was found in a woman in her 70s with acute or convalescent COVID-19. The chain's CDR3 is CASSPWDNSYNEQFF. The CDR3 bases are TGCGCCAGCAGCCCTTGGGACAACTCCTACAATGAGCAGTTCTTC.